This T cell receptor (beta chain) was sequenced for a study of PD-1 blockade in classical Hodgkin lymphoma. Exposure to brentuximab vedotin varied, and each patient had relapsed following autologous stem cell transplantation. The authors enriched CD8+ T cells from thawed PBMCs via magnetic negative selection. TCRdb's copy holds only in-frame clones and misses some; the assay was immunoSEQ multiplex PCR. Here the sample spans several thousand clones, under 90% being singletons. J gave up 5 bases and V 0 bases, and 4 bases lay outside the gene matches. Germline assignment: CDR1 LGHNA and CDR2 YNFKEQ. The CDR3 spans 15 residues.

The source is a human donor with classical Hodgkin lymphoma. Sequences were derived from CD8+ T cells from blood, sampled at baseline. The chain couples TRBV4-2 to TRBJ2-5, with TRBD2 matching over 9 bases. The CDR3 reads CASSQEAGGKETQYF. CDR3 sequence (DNA): TGTGCCAGCAGCCAAGAAGCGGGGGGTAAGGAGACCCAGTACTTC.